This TCR beta chain is drawn from a study of blood T cells in healthy people across ages. Per sample, at least 5 micrograms of total RNA were extracted. Germline assignment: CDR1 KGHSH and CDR2 LQKENI. CDR3 length equals 13 residues. Trimming took off 2 bases at V and 5 bases at J, with 4 bases between the two ends. A sample-barcoded 5' primer and a J-beta primer mix were used in a second PCR of about 7 to 12 cycles. TCRdb redid the calling of the 5' RACE reads with MiXCR, one entry per CDR3 protein. The data show about 640,000 distinct CDR3 sequences, roughly 58% seen once. The chain links TRBV18 to TRBJ1-6, with D unclear. This receptor was obtained from a man in his fifties or sixties in good health. Sequencing was performed on blood. Here the CDR3 DNA reads TGTGCCAGCTCACCAGTGGATAATTCACCCCTCCACTTT. Encoded protein: CASSPVDNSPLHF.